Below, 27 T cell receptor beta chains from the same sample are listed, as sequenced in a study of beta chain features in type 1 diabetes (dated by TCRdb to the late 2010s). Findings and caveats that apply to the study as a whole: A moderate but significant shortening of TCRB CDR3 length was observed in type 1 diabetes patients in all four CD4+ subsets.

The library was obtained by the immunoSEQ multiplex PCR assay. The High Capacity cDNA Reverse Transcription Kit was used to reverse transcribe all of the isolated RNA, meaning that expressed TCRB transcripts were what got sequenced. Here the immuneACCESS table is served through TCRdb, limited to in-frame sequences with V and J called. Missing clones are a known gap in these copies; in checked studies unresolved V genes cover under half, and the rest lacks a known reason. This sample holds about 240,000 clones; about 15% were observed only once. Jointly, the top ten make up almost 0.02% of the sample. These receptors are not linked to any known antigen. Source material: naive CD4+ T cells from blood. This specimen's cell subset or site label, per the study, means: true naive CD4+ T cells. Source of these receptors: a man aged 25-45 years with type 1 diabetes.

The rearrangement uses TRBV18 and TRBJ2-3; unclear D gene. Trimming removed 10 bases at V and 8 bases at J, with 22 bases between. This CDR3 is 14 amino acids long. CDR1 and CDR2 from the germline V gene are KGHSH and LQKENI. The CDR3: CATSPSAAWATQYF. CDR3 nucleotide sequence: TGTGCCACCTCCCCCTCCGCCGCGTGGGCTACGCAGTATTTT.

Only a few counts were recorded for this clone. This CDR3 reads CASSLARAGEVEQYF. CDR3 sequence (DNA): TGTGCCAGCAGCTTAGCGCGGGCGGGAGAGGTCGAGCAGTACTTC. The chain combines TRBV7-2 with TRBJ2-7; the match to TRBD2 covers 7 bases. The germline gives CDR1 SGHTA, CDR2 FQGNSA. There are 15 residues in the CDR3. J gave up 6 bases and V 0 bases, and 8 bases lay outside the gene matches.

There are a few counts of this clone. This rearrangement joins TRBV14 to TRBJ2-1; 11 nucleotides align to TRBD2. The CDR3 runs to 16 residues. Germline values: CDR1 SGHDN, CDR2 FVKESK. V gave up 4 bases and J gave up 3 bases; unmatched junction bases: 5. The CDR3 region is CASSRELAGVYNEQFF. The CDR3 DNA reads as TGTGCCAGCAGCCGTGAACTAGCGGGAGTCTACAATGAGCAGTTCTTC.

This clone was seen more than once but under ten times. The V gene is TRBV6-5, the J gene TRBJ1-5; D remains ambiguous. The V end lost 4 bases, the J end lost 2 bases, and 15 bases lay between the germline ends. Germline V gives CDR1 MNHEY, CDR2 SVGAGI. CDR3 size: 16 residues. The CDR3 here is CASSSWPSEGNQPQHF. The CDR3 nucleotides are TGTGCCAGCAGTTCGTGGCCGTCAGAGGGCAATCAGCCCCAGCATTTT.

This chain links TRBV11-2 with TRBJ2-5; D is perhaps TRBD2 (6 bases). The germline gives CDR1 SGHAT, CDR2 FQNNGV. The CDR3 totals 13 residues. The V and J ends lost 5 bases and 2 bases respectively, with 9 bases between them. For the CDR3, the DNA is TGTGCCAGCAGCCGGGAGCGGCAAGAGACCCAGTACTTC. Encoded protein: CASSRERQETQYF.

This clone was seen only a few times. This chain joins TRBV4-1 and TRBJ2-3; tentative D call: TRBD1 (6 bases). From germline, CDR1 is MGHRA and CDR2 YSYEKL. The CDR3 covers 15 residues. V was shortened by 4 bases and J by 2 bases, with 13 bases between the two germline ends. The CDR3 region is CASSRRTASTDTQYF. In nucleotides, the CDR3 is TGCGCCAGCAGCCGAAGGACAGCTTCCACAGATACGCAGTATTTT.

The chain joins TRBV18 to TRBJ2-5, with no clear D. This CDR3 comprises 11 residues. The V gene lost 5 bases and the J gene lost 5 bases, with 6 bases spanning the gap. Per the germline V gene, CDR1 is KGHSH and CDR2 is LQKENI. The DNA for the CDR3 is TGTGCCAGCTCATCCGGGGAGACCCAGTACTTC. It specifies CASSSGETQYF.

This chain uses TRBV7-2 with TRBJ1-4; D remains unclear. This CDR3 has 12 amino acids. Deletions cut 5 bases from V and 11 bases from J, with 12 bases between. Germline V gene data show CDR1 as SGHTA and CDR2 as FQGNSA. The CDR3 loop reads CASSDWRGKLFF. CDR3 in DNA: TGTGCCAGCAGCGATTGGAGAGGGAAACTGTTTTTT.

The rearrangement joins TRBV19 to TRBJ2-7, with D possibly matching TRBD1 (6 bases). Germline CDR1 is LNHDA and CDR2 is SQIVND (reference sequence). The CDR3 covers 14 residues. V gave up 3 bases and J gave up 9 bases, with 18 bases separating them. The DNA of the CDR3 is TGTGCCAGTAGTATGAAGGGGACGACAGGAACGCAGTACTTC. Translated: CASSMKGTTGTQYF.

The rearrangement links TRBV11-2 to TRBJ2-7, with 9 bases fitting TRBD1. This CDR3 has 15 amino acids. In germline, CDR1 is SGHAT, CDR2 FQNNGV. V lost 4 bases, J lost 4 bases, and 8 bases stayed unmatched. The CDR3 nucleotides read TGTGCCAGCAGCTCCCCCGGGACAGGGCGATACGAGCAGTACTTC. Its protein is CASSSPGTGRYEQYF. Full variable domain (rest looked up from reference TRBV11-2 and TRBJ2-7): EAGVAQSPRYKIIEKRQSVAFWCNPISGHATLYWYQQILGQGPKLLIQFQNNGVVDDSQLPKDRFSAERLKGVDSTLKIQPAKLEDSAVYLCASSSPGTGRYEQYFGPGTRLTVT.

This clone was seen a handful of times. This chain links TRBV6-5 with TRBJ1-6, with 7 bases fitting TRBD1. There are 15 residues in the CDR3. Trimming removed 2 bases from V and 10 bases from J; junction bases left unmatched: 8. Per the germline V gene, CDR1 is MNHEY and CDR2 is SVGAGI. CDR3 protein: CASSYGRRGESPLHF. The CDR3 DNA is TGTGCCAGCAGTTACGGTCGCAGGGGGGAATCACCCCTCCACTTT.

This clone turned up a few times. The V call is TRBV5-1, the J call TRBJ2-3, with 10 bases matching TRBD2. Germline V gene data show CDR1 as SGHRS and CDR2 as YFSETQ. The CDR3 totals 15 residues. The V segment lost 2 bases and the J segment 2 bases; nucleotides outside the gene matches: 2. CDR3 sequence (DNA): TGCGCCAGCAGCTTAGCGGGAGGGATCACAGATACGCAGTATTTT. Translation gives CASSLAGGITDTQYF.

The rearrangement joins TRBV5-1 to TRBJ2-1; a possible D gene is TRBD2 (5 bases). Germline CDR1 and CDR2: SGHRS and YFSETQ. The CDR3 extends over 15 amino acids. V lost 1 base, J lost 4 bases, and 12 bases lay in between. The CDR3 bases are TGCGCCAGCAGCTTGTGGGAGACCGCTTACAATGAGCAGTTCTTC. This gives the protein CASSLWETAYNEQFF.

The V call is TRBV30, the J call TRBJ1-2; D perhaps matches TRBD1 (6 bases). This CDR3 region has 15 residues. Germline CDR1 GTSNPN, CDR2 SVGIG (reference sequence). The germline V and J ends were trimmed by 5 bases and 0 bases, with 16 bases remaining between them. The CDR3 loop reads CAWAIDRRSNYGYTF. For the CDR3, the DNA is TGTGCCTGGGCCATCGACAGGCGGTCTAACTATGGCTACACCTTC.

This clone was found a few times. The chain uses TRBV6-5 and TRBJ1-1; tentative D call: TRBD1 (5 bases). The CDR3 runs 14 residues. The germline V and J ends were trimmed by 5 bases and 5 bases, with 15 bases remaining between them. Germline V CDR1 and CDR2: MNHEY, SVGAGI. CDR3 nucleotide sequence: TGTGCCAGCAGTACTAACTTGCAGGGTACTGAAGCTTTCTTT. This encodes CASSTNLQGTEAFF.

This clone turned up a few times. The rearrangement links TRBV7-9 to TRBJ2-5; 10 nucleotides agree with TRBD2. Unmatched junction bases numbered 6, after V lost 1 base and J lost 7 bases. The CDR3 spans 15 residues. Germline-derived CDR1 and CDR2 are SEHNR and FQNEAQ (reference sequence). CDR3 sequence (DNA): TGTGCCAGCAGCTTAGTGGGGACTAGCGTGGCGACCCAGTACTTC. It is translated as CASSLVGTSVATQYF.

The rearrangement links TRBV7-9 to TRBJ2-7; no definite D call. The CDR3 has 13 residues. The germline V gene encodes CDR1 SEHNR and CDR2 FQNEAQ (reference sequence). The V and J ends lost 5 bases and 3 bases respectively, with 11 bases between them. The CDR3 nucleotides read TGTGCCAGCAGCCCCCCTTCTAGCTACGAGCAGTACTTC. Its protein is CASSPPSSYEQYF.

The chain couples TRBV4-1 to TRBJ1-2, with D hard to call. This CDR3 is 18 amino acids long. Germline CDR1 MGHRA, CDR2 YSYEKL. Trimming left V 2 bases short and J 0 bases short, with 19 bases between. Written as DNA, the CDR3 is TGCGCCAGCAGCCAACCCCGCGCAGGCAACAATCCTAACTATGGCTACACCTTC. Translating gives CASSQPRAGNNPNYGYTF.

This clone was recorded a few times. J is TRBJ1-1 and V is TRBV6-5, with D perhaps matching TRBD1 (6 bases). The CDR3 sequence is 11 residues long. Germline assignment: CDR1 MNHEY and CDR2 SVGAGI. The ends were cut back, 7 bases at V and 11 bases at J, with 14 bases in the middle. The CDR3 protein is CASIMGALAFF. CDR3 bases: TGTGCCAGCATTATGGGGGCGCTGGCTTTCTTT.

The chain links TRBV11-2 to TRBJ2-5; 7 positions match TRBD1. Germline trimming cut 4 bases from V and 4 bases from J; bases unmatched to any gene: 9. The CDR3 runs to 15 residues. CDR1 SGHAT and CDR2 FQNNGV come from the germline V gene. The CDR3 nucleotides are TGTGCCAGCAGCTCGCTTCTAGGGACAGCAGAGACCCAGTACTTC. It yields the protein CASSSLLGTAETQYF.

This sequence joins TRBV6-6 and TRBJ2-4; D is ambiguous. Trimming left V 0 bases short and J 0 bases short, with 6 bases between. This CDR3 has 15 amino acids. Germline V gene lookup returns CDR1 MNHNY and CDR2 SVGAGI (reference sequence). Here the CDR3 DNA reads TGTGCCAGCAGTTACTCTACAGTAGCCAAAAACATTCAGTACTTC. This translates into CASSYSTVAKNIQYF.

CDR3 sequence: CASSLDGLAGDTQYF. The CDR3 DNA sequence: TGTGCCAGCAGCTTAGACGGCCTAGCGGGAGATACGCAGTATTTT. The V gene is TRBV11-2, the J gene TRBJ2-3, with 8 bases identical to TRBD2. Trimming at V came to 0 bases and at J to 5 bases, leaving 4 bases not matched to a gene. The length of the CDR3 is 15 residues. Germline V gene sequence: CDR1 SGHAT, CDR2 FQNNGV.

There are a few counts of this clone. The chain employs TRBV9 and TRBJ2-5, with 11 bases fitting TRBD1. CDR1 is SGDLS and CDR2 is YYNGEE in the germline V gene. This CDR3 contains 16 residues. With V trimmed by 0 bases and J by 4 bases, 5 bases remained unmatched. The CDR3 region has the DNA TGTGCCAGCAGCGTAGCCTCAGGACAGGGGGCAGAGACCCAGTACTTC. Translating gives CASSVASGQGAETQYF. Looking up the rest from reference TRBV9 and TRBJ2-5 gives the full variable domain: DSGVTQTPKHLITATGQRVTLRCSPRSGDLSVYWYQQSLDQGLQFLIQYYNGEERAKGNILERFSAQQFPDLHSELNLSSLELGDSALYFCASSVASGQGAETQYFGPGTRLLVL.

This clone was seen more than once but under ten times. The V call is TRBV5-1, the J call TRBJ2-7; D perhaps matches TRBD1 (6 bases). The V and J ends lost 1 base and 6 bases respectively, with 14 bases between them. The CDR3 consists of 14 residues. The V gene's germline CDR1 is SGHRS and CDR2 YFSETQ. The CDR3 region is CASSLRGSGGEQYF. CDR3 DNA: TGCGCCAGCAGCTTGAGGGGGAGTGGGGGCGAGCAGTACTTC.

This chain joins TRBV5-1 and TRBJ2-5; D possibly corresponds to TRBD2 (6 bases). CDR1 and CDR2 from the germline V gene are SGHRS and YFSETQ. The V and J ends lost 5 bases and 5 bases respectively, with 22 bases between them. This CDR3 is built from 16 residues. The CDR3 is CASSNVGTVSGETQYF. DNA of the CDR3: TGCGCCAGCAGTAACGTCGGGACTGTTTCGGGGGAGACCCAGTACTTC.

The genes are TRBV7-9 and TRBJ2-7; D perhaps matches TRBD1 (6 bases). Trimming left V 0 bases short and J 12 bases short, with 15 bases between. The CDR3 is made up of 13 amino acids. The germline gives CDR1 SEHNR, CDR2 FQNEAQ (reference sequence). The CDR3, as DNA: TGTGCCAGCAGCTTAGCGGGGGAAACAGGGACGTACTTC. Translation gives CASSLAGETGTYF.

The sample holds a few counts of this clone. The CDR3 loop is CASSLQGTSGRTDTQYF. The CDR3 DNA sequence: TGTGCCAGCAGTTTACAAGGGACTAGCGGACGCACAGATACGCAGTATTTT. V usage is TRBV2 and J usage is TRBJ2-3; 11 nucleotides line up with TRBD2. The J segment lost 1 base and the V segment lost 5 bases, leaving 8 bases of the junction unmatched. The length of the CDR3 is 17 residues. Germline V lookup: CDR1 SNHLY, CDR2 FYNNEI.